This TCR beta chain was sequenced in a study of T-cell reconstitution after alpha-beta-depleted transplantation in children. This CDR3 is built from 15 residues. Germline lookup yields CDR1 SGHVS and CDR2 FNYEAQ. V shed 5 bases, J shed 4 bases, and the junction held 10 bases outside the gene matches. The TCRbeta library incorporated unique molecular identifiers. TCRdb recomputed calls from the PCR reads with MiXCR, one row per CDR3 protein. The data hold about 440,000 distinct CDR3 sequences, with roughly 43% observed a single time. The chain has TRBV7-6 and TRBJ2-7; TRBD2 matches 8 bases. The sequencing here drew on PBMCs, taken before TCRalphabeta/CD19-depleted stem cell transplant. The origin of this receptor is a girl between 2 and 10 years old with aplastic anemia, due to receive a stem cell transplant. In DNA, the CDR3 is TGTGCCAGCAGCCCCCAAGCGGGAGCCATTTACGAGCAGTACTTC. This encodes CASSPQAGAIYEQYF.